These T cell receptor beta chains were read from a single sample in a study of CD8 T cells in Susac syndrome. TCRdb re-analysed the immunoSEQ multiplex PCR reads in MiXCR, keeping a single row per CDR3 protein. The table shows about 60,000 distinct CDR3 sequences, with 85% to 95% occurring only once. The sample comprised CD8+ T cells from PBMCs. These TCRs come from a human donor in good health. The CDR3 runs from the conserved cysteine through the conserved F or W. The D gene is left open where the match is weak. Size tells how often a clone was seen (once, few, many) or the class of an expanded clone, and some rows leave it out.

v_call	clone_size	d_call	j_call	cdr3_nt	cdr3_aa
TRBV27	NA	NA	TRBJ2-7	TGTGCCAGCAGTTTAGTCGAGATCAGCGAGCAGTACTTC	CASSLVEISEQYF
TRBV18	NA	TRBD2	TRBJ2-3	TGTGCCAGCTCACCACCAGGACTAGCGGGGGGCGTTCGGGCTACGCAGTATTTT	CASSPPGLAGGVRATQYF
TRBV7-8	once	NA	TRBJ1-2	TGTGCCAGCAGCTCCGGACACGTCTATGGCTACACCTTC	CASSSGHVYGYTF
TRBV4-1	NA	NA	TRBJ1-1	TGCGCCAGCAGCCGAACCCCCGGCGTGTGGAACACTGAAGCTTTCTTT	CASSRTPGVWNTEAFF
TRBV20-1	NA	NA	TRBJ2-3	TGCAGTGCTAGAGATACGGTAGCTGGATTAAATACGCAGTATTTT	CSARDTVAGLNTQYF
TRBV6-1	NA	NA	TRBJ2-5	TGTGCCAGCAGTGACAGGGCTGGGGAGACCCAGTACTTC	CASSDRAGETQYF
TRBV20-1	once	NA	TRBJ1-1	TGCAGTGCTAGAGATCCGGTCCTAAACGCTGAAGCTTTCTTT	CSARDPVLNAEAFF
TRBV13	NA	TRBD1	TRBJ1-1	TGTGCCAGCAGCTCCGACAGGGAAGCTGAAGCTTTCTTT	CASSSDREAEAFF
TRBV9	NA	TRBD2	TRBJ2-3	TGTGCCAGCAGCGTCGGCACGGGGGGGGTCACAGATACGCAGTATTTT	CASSVGTGGVTDTQYF
TRBV10-3	NA	TRBD1	TRBJ2-3	TGTGCCACGGATGACAGGGACCTCACAGATACGCAGTATTTT	CATDDRDLTDTQYF
TRBV29-1	NA	NA	TRBJ1-1	TGCAGCGTTGGCAGGGAGAACACTGAAGCTTTCTTT	CSVGRENTEAFF
TRBV7-9	NA	NA	TRBJ2-1	TGTGCCAGCAGCACGCTAGGTCCGGACATAAATGAGCAGTTCTTC	CASSTLGPDINEQFF
TRBV27	NA	NA	TRBJ1-6	TGTGCCAGCAGGTCAGGAGGTAATTCACCCCTCCACTTT	CASRSGGNSPLHF
TRBV7-9	NA	NA	TRBJ2-5	TGTGCCAGCAGCTTAGATTGGGGGGACATTTTTCGGCAAGAGACCCAGTACTTC	CASSLDWGDIFRQETQYF
TRBV7-2	NA	NA	TRBJ2-7	TGTGCCAGCAGCGACTGGACGGTTACCTACGAGCAGTACTTC	CASSDWTVTYEQYF
TRBV4-1	NA	NA	TRBJ2-1	TGCGCCAGCAGCCAAGGCTGGGGCTCCTACAATGAGCAGTTCTTC	CASSQGWGSYNEQFF
TRBV19	NA	TRBD1	TRBJ1-1	TGTGCCAGTACCCCGGGACAGGGGGCGAGTGAAGCTTTCTTT	CASTPGQGASEAFF
TRBV5-5	NA	NA	TRBJ1-1	TGTGCCAGCAGCTCCGAGGGTGGGACATGGAACACTGAAGCTTTCTTT	CASSSEGGTWNTEAFF
TRBV7-8	NA	TRBD1	TRBJ2-1	TGTGCCAGCAGGGGCGGCGACAGGGTTCAGCAGTTCTTC	CASRGGDRVQQFF
TRBV29-1	NA	TRBD2	TRBJ2-2	TGCAGCGTTCGGCGGGGGGATAACACCGGGGAGCTGTTTTTT	CSVRRGDNTGELFF
TRBV12-3/TRBV12-4	NA	TRBD1	TRBJ2-1	TGTGCCAGCAGTCCTGAGGGACAGGGGGCCCATGAGCAGTTCTTC	CASSPEGQGAHEQFF
TRBV11-2	NA	NA	TRBJ1-6	TGTGCCAGCAGCTTAGATCCGGGGAATTCACCCCTCCACTTT	CASSLDPGNSPLHF